The 7 T cell receptor beta chains below were found in one sample sequenced in a study of identifying expanded T cells in peripheral blood. Assay: immunoSEQ multiplex PCR; the TCRdb copy retains only in-frame clones and omits some. Here the sample spans about 91,000 clones, more than 70% being singletons. Sequencing was performed on blood. These TCRs come from a person aged 18 to 75 in good health.

The chain uses TRBV7-2 and TRBJ2-1, with a possible D match to TRBD1 (6 bases). Germline CDR1 SGHTA, CDR2 FQGNSA. The CDR3 runs to 17 residues. V gave up 3 bases and J gave up 0 bases, with 15 bases separating them. This CDR3 is CASSLKLGTYSYNEQFF. The CDR3 bases are TGTGCCAGCAGCTTGAAACTGGGGACATACTCCTACAATGAGCAGTTCTTC.

The chain uses TRBV7-2 and TRBJ2-7; 7 positions agree with TRBD2. The junction had 5 bases not matched to a gene; V was cut back by 5 bases and J by 7 bases. The germline CDR1 and CDR2 sequences are SGHTA and FQGNSA. This CDR3 spans 12 amino acids. DNA for the CDR3: TGTGCCAGCAGCGGGAGGGCGTCAGAGCAGTACTTC. Translating gives CASSGRASEQYF.

This clone was picked up a small number of times. The J gene is TRBJ1-5, the V gene TRBV7-9; D possibly corresponds to TRBD1 (6 bases). Trimming left V 5 bases short and J 3 bases short, with 14 bases between. The CDR3 extends over 15 amino acids. The V gene's germline CDR1 is SEHNR and CDR2 FQNEAQ (reference sequence). The CDR3 bases are TGTGCCAGCAGCCGAGGGGCAGGGGTCAATCAGCCCCAGCATTTT. Its translation is CASSRGAGVNQPQHF. Full variable domain (rest looked up from reference TRBV7-9 and TRBJ1-5): DTGVSQNPRHKITKRGQNVTFRCDPISEHNRLYWYRQTLGQGPEFLTYFQNEAQLEKSRLLSDRFSAERPKGSFSTLEIQRTEQGDSAMYLCASSRGAGVNQPQHFGDGTRLSIL.

The chain carries TRBV4-1 and TRBJ2-7; TRBD1 matches at 10 bases. J was trimmed by 7 bases and V by 2 bases; bases with no gene match: 8. Germline lookup yields CDR1 MGHRA and CDR2 YSYEKL. The CDR3 spans 15 residues. Here the CDR3 reads CASSQRQGALREQYF. DNA for the CDR3: TGCGCCAGCAGCCAACGACAGGGGGCGCTTAGGGAGCAGTACTTC.

The gene calls are TRBV11-2 and TRBJ2-2; D uncertain. The CDR3 contains 15 residues. Trimming took off 2 bases at V and 0 bases at J, with 7 bases between the two ends. Germline loops: CDR1 SGHAT, CDR2 FQNNGV. Here the CDR3 reads CASSLMPANTGELFF. CDR3 sequence (DNA): TGTGCCAGCAGCTTAATGCCGGCGAACACCGGGGAGCTGTTTTTT. The variable domain in full, with the rest retrieved from reference TRBV11-2 and TRBJ2-2, is EAGVAQSPRYKIIEKRQSVAFWCNPISGHATLYWYQQILGQGPKLLIQFQNNGVVDDSQLPKDRFSAERLKGVDSTLKIQPAKLEDSAVYLCASSLMPANTGELFFGEGSRLTVL.

The chain links TRBV27 to TRBJ2-1, with 12 bases aligning to TRBD2. The CDR3 spans 15 residues. CDR1 and CDR2 from the germline V gene are MNHEY and SMNVEV (reference sequence). V shed 0 bases and J 8 bases; nucleotides not matched to a gene: 2. Written as DNA, the CDR3 is TGTGCCAGCAGTTTATCGGGACTAGCGGGCGATGAGCAGTTCTTC. Translation: CASSLSGLAGDEQFF.

This clone was counted once. V is TRBV19 and J is TRBJ2-6; possibly TRBD1 for D (6 bases). Trimming stripped 3 bases from V and 2 bases from J, with 14 bases between. Germline V lookup: CDR1 LNHDA, CDR2 SQIVND (reference sequence). This CDR3 has 17 residues. The CDR3 DNA reads TGTGCCAGTAGTATTACCCCAGGGGCCACTGGGGCCAACGTCCTGACTTTC. Protein: CASSITPGATGANVLTF.